The present entry profiles one T cell receptor (beta chain) with its context. Per the authors' pipeline: Amplification of reference gene primers provided the estimated nucleated cell counts. Libraries were prepared by immunoSEQ multiplex PCR; TCRdb keeps only in-frame clonotypes and omits some of them. V, J and clone size are taken as reported in that table, and D and trimming were inferred from the DNA itself. Of roughly 35,000 clones detected, approximately 72% appear once; the ten largest clones hold approximately 40%. CDR3 length: 15 amino acids. V was cut by 6 bases and J by 4 bases, with 15 bases left in between. Looked up from germline, CDR1 is MNHEY and CDR2 is SVGAGI. This entry comes from a study of blood T cell repertoires in COVID-19. Study-level background: Collection of acute and convalescent COVID-19 samples took place in the United States, Italy and Spain.

This sequence was found in a man older than 75 with acute or convalescent COVID-19. What was sequenced was peripheral blood. This chain uses TRBV6-5 with TRBJ2-2; tentatively, D is TRBD1 (6 bases). The CDR3 nucleotides are TGTGCCAGCAGGACTGCGACAGGCCCCACCGGGGAGCTGTTTTTT. This gives the protein CASRTATGPTGELFF.